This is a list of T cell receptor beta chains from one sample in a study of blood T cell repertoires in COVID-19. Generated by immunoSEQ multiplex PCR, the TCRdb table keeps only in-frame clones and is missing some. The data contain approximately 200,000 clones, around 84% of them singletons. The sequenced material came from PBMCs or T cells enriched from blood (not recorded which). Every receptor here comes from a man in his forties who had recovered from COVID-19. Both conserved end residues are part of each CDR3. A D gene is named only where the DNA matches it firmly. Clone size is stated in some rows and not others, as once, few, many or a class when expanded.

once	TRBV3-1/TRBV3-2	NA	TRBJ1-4	CASSHGQISTNEKLFF	TGTGCCAGCAGCCACGGACAGATTTCAACTAATGAAAAACTGTTTTTT
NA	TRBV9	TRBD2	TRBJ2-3	CASSTPGTSGGVDTQYF	TGTGCCAGCAGCACCCCCGGGACTAGCGGAGGTGTAGATACGCAGTATTTT
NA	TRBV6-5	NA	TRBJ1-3	CASSYSGSSGNTIYF	TGTGCCAGCAGTTACTCGGGCAGCTCTGGAAACACCATATATTTT
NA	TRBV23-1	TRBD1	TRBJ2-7	CASSQLRGMDRPSYEQYF	TGCGCCAGCAGTCAACTTAGGGGTATGGACAGGCCGAGCTACGAGCAGTACTTC
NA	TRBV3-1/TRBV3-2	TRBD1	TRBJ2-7	CASSQGGFGTGSYEQYF	TGTGCCAGCAGCCAAGGAGGTTTTGGGACAGGGTCCTACGAGCAGTACTTC
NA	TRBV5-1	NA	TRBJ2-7	CASRPIQGYEQYF	TGCGCCAGCAGACCGATACAGGGATACGAGCAGTACTTC
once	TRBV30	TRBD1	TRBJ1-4	CAWSVYSRGEKLFF	TGTGCCTGGAGTGTTTATAGCAGGGGGGAAAAACTGTTTTTT
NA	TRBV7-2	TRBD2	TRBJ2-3	CASSFQGLGPDTQYF	TGTGCCAGCAGCTTTCAGGGACTAGGGCCAGATACGCAGTATTTT
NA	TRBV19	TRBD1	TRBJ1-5	CASSAGQGGNQPQHF	TGTGCCAGTAGTGCCGGACAGGGTGGCAATCAGCCCCAGCATTTT
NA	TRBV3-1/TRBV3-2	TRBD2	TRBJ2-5	CASSRADLRREEETQYF	TGTGCCAGCAGCCGGGCCGATCTCAGGCGGGAGGAAGAGACCCAGTACTTC
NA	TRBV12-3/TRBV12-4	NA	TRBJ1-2	CASSYTGIYGYTF	TGTGCCAGCAGCTACACAGGGATCTATGGCTACACCTTC
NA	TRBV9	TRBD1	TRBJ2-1	CASMGQVGNEQFF	TGTGCCAGCATGGGACAGGTCGGGAATGAGCAGTTCTTC
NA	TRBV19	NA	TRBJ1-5	CASRSLNQPQHF	TGTGCCAGTAGGAGTTTGAATCAGCCCCAGCATTTT
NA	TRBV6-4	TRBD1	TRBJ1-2	CASSDSTGGGYTF	TGTGCCAGCAGTGACTCGACAGGGGGCGGCTACACCTTC
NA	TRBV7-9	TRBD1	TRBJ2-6	CASSSGTGGSGANVLTF	TGTGCCAGCAGCTCCGGGACAGGGGGATCTGGGGCCAACGTCCTGACTTTC
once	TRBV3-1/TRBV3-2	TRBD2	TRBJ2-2	CASSSGLAGVTGELFF	TGTGCCAGCAGCTCGGGACTAGCGGGAGTCACCGGGGAGCTGTTTTTT
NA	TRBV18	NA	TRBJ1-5	CASSPNTGQFNQPQHF	TGTGCCAGCTCACCAAACACCGGACAGTTTAATCAGCCCCAGCATTTT
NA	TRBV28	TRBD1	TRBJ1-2	CASRPTGTANYGYTF	TGTGCCAGCAGACCCACCGGGACAGCTAACTATGGCTACACCTTC
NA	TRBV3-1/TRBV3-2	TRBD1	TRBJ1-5	CASSPDREKGPQHF	TGTGCCAGCAGCCCCGACAGGGAAAAAGGGCCCCAGCATTTT
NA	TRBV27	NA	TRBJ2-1	CAGRRDNYNEQFF	TGTGCCGGACGCCGGGACAACTACAATGAGCAGTTCTTC
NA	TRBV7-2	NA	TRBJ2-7	CASSLVRGYEQYF	TGTGCCAGCAGCTTAGTTAGAGGTTACGAGCAGTACTTC
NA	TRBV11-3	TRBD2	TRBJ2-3	CASSLTRLAGADTQYF	TGTGCCAGCAGCTTAACGAGACTAGCGGGAGCAGATACGCAGTATTTT
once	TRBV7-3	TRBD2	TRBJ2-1	CASSLMAGVQNEQFF	TGTGCCAGCAGCTTAATGGCGGGAGTACAGAATGAGCAGTTCTTC
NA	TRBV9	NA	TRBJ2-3	CASSPQGLSSTDTQYF	TGTGCCAGCAGCCCCCAAGGACTTTCTAGCACAGATACGCAGTATTTT
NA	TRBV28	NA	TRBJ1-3	CASSLQGSGNTIYF	TGTGCCAGCAGTTTGCAGGGATCTGGAAACACCATATATTTT
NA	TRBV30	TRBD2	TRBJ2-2	CACLTSGGPGELFF	TGTGCCTGCCTGACTAGCGGGGGGCCCGGGGAGCTGTTTTTT
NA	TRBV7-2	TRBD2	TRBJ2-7	CASSTMFASGTYEQYF	TGTGCCAGCAGCACAATGTTCGCTAGCGGGACCTACGAGCAGTACTTC
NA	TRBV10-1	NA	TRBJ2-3	CASSESGESDTQYF	TGCGCCAGCAGTGAGTCGGGAGAGTCAGATACGCAGTATTTT
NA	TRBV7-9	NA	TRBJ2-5	CASGSWAGQETQYF	TGTGCCAGCGGCTCGTGGGCGGGGCAAGAGACCCAGTACTTC
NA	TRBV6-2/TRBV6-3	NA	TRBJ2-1	CASSYLLNEQFF	TGTGCCAGCAGTTACCTTTTGAATGAGCAGTTCTTC
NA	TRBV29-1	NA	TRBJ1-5	CSVAESAGNQPQHF	TGCAGCGTTGCGGAGTCGGCGGGCAATCAGCCCCAGCATTTT
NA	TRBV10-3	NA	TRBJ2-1	CAISESGLSSNEQFF	TGTGCCATCAGTGAATCGGGACTCTCAAGCAATGAGCAGTTCTTC
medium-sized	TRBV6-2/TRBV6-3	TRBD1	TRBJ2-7	CASSTGTASEQYF	TGTGCCAGCAGTACAGGGACAGCTTCCGAGCAGTACTTC